Following are 28 T cell receptor beta chains from one sample sequenced in a study of human T cells and chemical hapten exposure. TCRdb redid the calling of the RACE reads with MiXCR, one entry per CDR3 protein. The profile shows about 97,000 distinct CDR3 sequences, roughly a quarter of them singletons. The time point: patch test 3, about 24 weeks after DPC sensitization. Stated treatment: therapeutic diphenylcyclopropenone sensitization with weekly scalp DPC. The sample was whole blood, taken in connection with sensitization to the hapten diphenylcyclopropenone (DPC). These receptors all come from a man aged 40-49 years with alopecia areata. Some clones in this sample may be carry-over from other donors' samples.

The sample holds a few counts of this clonotype. The rearrangement links TRBV12-3 or TRBV12-4 to TRBJ2-3; D is unclear. CDR3 length: 14 amino acids. The V and J ends lost 4 bases and 1 base respectively, with 9 bases between them. CDR3 coding DNA: TGTGCCAGCAGTTCCGGACCGCGCACAGATACGCAGTATTTT. Translating it yields CASSSGPRTDTQYF.

This clonotype was counted between two and nine times. V gene TRBV12-3 or TRBV12-4 combines with J gene TRBJ2-5; the D gene is possibly TRBD1 (6 bases). Trimming left V 2 bases short and J 3 bases short, with 13 bases between. The CDR3 is 15 amino acids. The DNA for the CDR3 is TGTGCCAGCAGTTTATTGCAGGGGCGCGAAGAGACCCAGTACTTC. This sequence encodes CASSLLQGREETQYF.

The chain links TRBV7-2 to TRBJ2-3; no firm D call. The CDR3 is 15 residues long. Trimming left V 8 bases short and J 1 base short, with 16 bases between. Germline lookup yields CDR1 SGHTA and CDR2 FQGNSA. CDR3: CASSVSTSRTDTQYF. The CDR3 nucleotides read TGTGCCAGCTCGGTCTCAACTTCCCGCACAGATACGCAGTATTTT. The whole variable domain, filled in from reference TRBV7-2 and TRBJ2-3, reads GAGVSQSPSNKVTEKGKDVELRCDPISGHTALYWYRQSLGQGLEFLIYFQGNSAPDKSGLPSDRFSAERTGGSVSTLTIQRTQQEDSAVYLCASSVSTSRTDTQYFGPGTRLTVL.

This clonotype has just a few counts. The V gene is TRBV6-1, the J gene TRBJ2-3, with D hard to call. Germline V gives CDR1 MNHNS, CDR2 SASEGT. The ends were cut back, 0 bases at V and 7 bases at J, with 8 bases in the middle. CDR3 length: 13 residues. CDR3 DNA: TGTGCCAGCAGTGAAGCCCCGATGTATACGCAGTATTTT. Its protein is CASSEAPMYTQYF.

This clonotype was picked up a small number of times. The chain is built from TRBV12-3 or TRBV12-4 and TRBJ2-2; no clear D gene. This CDR3 has 16 amino acids. V lost 5 bases to trimming and J lost 1 base, with 14 bases between them. CDR3 protein: CASSPSPRLNTGELFF. The CDR3 region has the DNA TGTGCCAGCAGTCCCTCGCCTCGTCTGAACACCGGGGAGCTGTTTTTT.

The rearrangement joins TRBV28 to TRBJ2-7; TRBD1 aligns across 8 bases. V lost 2 bases to trimming and J lost 2 bases; unmatched junction nucleotides: 2. There are 14 residues in the CDR3. Germline assignment: CDR1 MDHEN and CDR2 SYDVKM. The CDR3 region has the DNA TGTGCCAGCAGTTTACCAGGGGGCACCTACGAGCAGTACTTC. It specifies CASSLPGGTYEQYF.

This chain connects TRBV28 to TRBJ1-4; the match to TRBD1 covers 7 bases. Unmatched junction bases numbered 7, after V lost 8 bases and J lost 4 bases. The CDR3 has 14 amino acids. Germline V gene sequence: CDR1 MDHEN, CDR2 SYDVKM. The CDR3 DNA reads TGTGCCAGCCGTGGACAGGCCTATAATGAAAAACTGTTTTTT. Translating it yields CASRGQAYNEKLFF.

This clonotype was seen only a few times. The chain carries TRBV20-1 and TRBJ1-1; D uncertain. Germline CDR1 DFQATT, CDR2 SNEGSKA (reference sequence). This CDR3 has 11 residues. Trimming removed 4 bases at V and 6 bases at J, with 9 bases between. Here the CDR3 DNA reads TGCAGTGCTACGCCGGGATCTGAAGCTTTCTTT. It encodes CSATPGSEAFF.

This clonotype showed up many times. V is TRBV6-5 and J is TRBJ2-1, with no clear D. V dropped 2 bases and J dropped 4 bases, with 6 bases sitting between them. The length of the CDR3 is 13 residues. CDR1 is MNHEY and CDR2 is SVGAGI in the germline V gene. The DNA for the CDR3 is TGTGCCAGCAGTTACCAGAAGTACAATGAGCAGTTCTTC. Its translation is CASSYQKYNEQFF.

This clonotype was counted only a few times. V is TRBV6-2 or TRBV6-3 and J is TRBJ2-7, with 10 bases identical to TRBD1. The ends lost 6 bases at V and 0 bases at J; junction bases unmatched: 2. This CDR3 is built from 14 residues. Per germline, CDR1 MNHEY and CDR2 SVGEGT. CDR3 DNA sequence: TGTGCCAGCAGAGGACAGGGGGACTCCTACGAGCAGTACTTC. Residues: CASRGQGDSYEQYF.

This clonotype was recorded many times. This chain links TRBV7-2 with TRBJ2-6; 7 nucleotides align to TRBD1. There are 15 residues in the CDR3. Germline loops: CDR1 SGHTA, CDR2 FQGNSA. V was pared by 5 bases and J by 6 bases, with 7 bases of the junction left unmatched. CDR3 loop: CASSQTGNEANVLTF. The CDR3 DNA is TGTGCCAGCAGCCAGACAGGGAATGAGGCCAACGTCCTGACTTTC. Filled out from reference TRBV7-2 and TRBJ2-6, the complete variable domain reads GAGVSQSPSNKVTEKGKDVELRCDPISGHTALYWYRQSLGQGLEFLIYFQGNSAPDKSGLPSDRFSAERTGGSVSTLTIQRTQQEDSAVYLCASSQTGNEANVLTFGAGSRLTVL.

This chain links TRBV20-1 with TRBJ2-3; D is tentatively TRBD1 or TRBD2 (5 bases each). CDR3 length: 14 residues. V shed 1 base and J shed 0 bases, with 8 bases lying between them. From germline, CDR1 is DFQATT and CDR2 SNEGSKA (reference sequence). CDR3 in amino acids: CSARAGHSTDTQYF. CDR3 in DNA: TGCAGTGCTAGAGCGGGGCATAGCACAGATACGCAGTATTTT.

The chain recombines TRBV28 with TRBJ2-7; 8 bases align to TRBD1. V was clipped by 3 bases and J by 2 bases; unmatched bases: 9. This CDR3 is 16 amino acids long. The germline CDR1 and CDR2 sequences are MDHEN and SYDVKM. As DNA, the CDR3 is TGTGCCAGCAGTTTTGACCCGACAGGGGCCGCCTACGAGCAGTACTTC. This gives the protein CASSFDPTGAAYEQYF. Using reference TRBV28 and TRBJ2-7 for the parts outside the CDR3, the full variable domain is DVKVTQSSRYLVKRTGEKVFLECVQDMDHENMFWYRQDPGLGLRLIYFSYDVKMKEKGDIPEGYSVSREKKERFSLILESASTNQTSMYLCASSFDPTGAAYEQYFGPGTRLTVT.

The chain recombines TRBV29-1 with TRBJ2-5; 8 nucleotides agree with TRBD1. The germline gives CDR1 SQVTM, CDR2 ANQGSEA. Trimming at V came to 4 bases and at J to 2 bases, leaving 6 bases not matched to a gene. This CDR3 comprises 14 residues. The CDR3 loop is CSVGRTGIQETQYF. The CDR3 DNA follows: TGCAGCGTTGGTCGGACAGGGATACAAGAGACCCAGTACTTC.

This clonotype was seen a few times. The CDR3 DNA follows: TGTGCCAGCAGCCTCGGACTAGCGGGGTCTGTCTACGAGCAGTACTTC. Its translation: CASSLGLAGSVYEQYF. The V gene is TRBV11-2, the J gene TRBJ2-7; the match to TRBD2 covers 12 bases. Trimming at V came to 5 bases and at J to 3 bases, leaving 8 bases not matched to a gene. The CDR3 consists of 16 residues. Germline V lookup: CDR1 SGHAT, CDR2 FQNNGV.

The CDR3 here is CASRAQGVEKLFF. The CDR3 region has the DNA TGCGCCTCTCGGGCCCAAGGGGTTGAAAAACTGTTTTTT. J is TRBJ1-4 and V is TRBV5-1, with D tentatively TRBD1 (5 bases). CDR1 SGHRS and CDR2 YFSETQ come from the germline V gene. CDR3 length: 13 amino acids. Between the trimmed V and J ends, which lost 10 bases and 7 bases, there was a span of 17 bases.

This clonotype was counted a few times. The gene calls are TRBV7-2 and TRBJ2-7; D not resolved. Germline V gene lookup returns CDR1 SGHTA and CDR2 FQGNSA. Trimming cost V 3 bases and J 0 bases, with 6 bases left between them. This CDR3 has 13 amino acids. CDR3 in DNA: TGTGCCAGCAGCTTGGGTATCTCCTACGAGCAGTACTTC. Protein sequence: CASSLGISYEQYF.

The CDR3 DNA reads TGTGCCAGCAGCGAGACAATTGGAAAACTGTTTTTT. Amino acids: CASSETIGKLFF. V is TRBV3-1 and J is TRBJ1-4; no firm D call. The V and J ends lost 5 bases and 10 bases respectively, with 11 bases between them. The CDR3 has 12 residues. Germline V gene lookup returns CDR1 LGHDT and CDR2 YNNKEL (reference sequence).

This clonotype has more than one count but fewer than ten. This chain joins TRBV7-8 and TRBJ2-7; D perhaps matches TRBD1 (6 bases). The CDR3 contains 12 residues. Germline V gene sequence: CDR1 SGHVS, CDR2 FQNEAQ. The V end lost 3 bases, the J end lost 4 bases, and 7 bases lay between the germline ends. The CDR3 is CASSFQGYEQYF. The CDR3 region has the DNA TGTGCCAGCAGCTTCCAGGGGTACGAGCAGTACTTC.

The V call is TRBV25-1, the J call TRBJ1-4, with unresolved D. Germline loops: CDR1 MGHDK, CDR2 SYGVNS. This CDR3 is 11 amino acids long. V was pared by 6 bases and J by 14 bases, with 13 bases between. The CDR3 sequence is CASRAARFLFF. The CDR3 DNA reads TGTGCCAGCAGGGCAGCGAGGTTTCTGTTTTTT.

In this sample, this clonotype turned up a few times. V is TRBV20-1 and J is TRBJ2-1, with 9 bases that match TRBD2. Germline V gene data show CDR1 as DFQATT and CDR2 as SNEGSKA (reference sequence). The V gene end was trimmed by 4 bases and the J gene end by 8 bases; junction bases not matched to a gene: 9. The CDR3 is made up of 14 amino acids. The CDR3 is CSAMGLAGGYEQFF. Written as DNA, the CDR3 is TGCAGTGCTATGGGACTAGCTGGGGGTTATGAGCAGTTCTTC.

The chain carries TRBV7-9 and TRBJ1-5; 8 nucleotides line up with TRBD1. Germline V gives CDR1 SEHNR, CDR2 FQNEAQ (reference sequence). The ends lost 2 bases at V and 3 bases at J; junction bases unmatched: 6. This CDR3 is 16 amino acids long. DNA for the CDR3: TGTGCCAGCAGCTTAAGCTGGCAGGGGGCCAATCAGCCCCAGCATTTT. The encoded protein is CASSLSWQGANQPQHF.

Many counts were recorded for this clonotype. The rearrangement uses TRBV7-9 and TRBJ2-7, with a tentative D call TRBD1 (6 bases). This CDR3 is 12 amino acids long. V lost 5 bases, J lost 7 bases, and 12 bases lay in between. Germline CDR1 SEHNR, CDR2 FQNEAQ (reference sequence). CDR3 coding DNA: TGTGCCAGCAGCCCTACAGGGTATGAGCAGTACTTC. Amino acid sequence: CASSPTGYEQYF.

The chain carries TRBV7-8 and TRBJ2-7; 11 bases align to TRBD2. Germline-derived CDR1 and CDR2 are SGHVS and FQNEAQ. The CDR3 is made up of 15 amino acids. V was pared by 5 bases and J by 7 bases, with 10 bases of the junction left unmatched. The CDR3 spells CASSPVLAGAGEQYF. CDR3 in DNA: TGTGCCAGCAGCCCAGTACTAGCGGGAGCGGGAGAGCAGTACTTC.

This clonotype has at least ten counts. One end of the junction does not line up with germline, which may come from a read error. The chain uses TRBV5-1 and TRBJ2-7, with D possibly TRBD1 on 5 matching bases. Germline values: CDR1 SGHRS, CDR2 YFSETQ. The CDR3 is 14 amino acids. CDR3 sequence (DNA): TGCGCCAGCAGCTTGATCGACAGCTCCCACGAGCAGTACTTC. Its translation is CASSLIDSSHEQYF.

The rearrangement joins TRBV7-3 to TRBJ1-1; D possibly corresponds to TRBD1 (6 bases). V lost 4 bases and J lost 8, with 14 bases in between. The germline CDR1 and CDR2 sequences are SGHTA and FQGTGA. The CDR3 runs to 13 residues. CDR3 bases: TGTGCCAGCAGCTCCCGAGGGGGGGTAGAAGCTTTCTTT. This translates into CASSSRGGVEAFF.

This chain uses TRBV12-3 or TRBV12-4 with TRBJ2-1; TRBD1 aligns across 11 bases. CDR3 length equals 12 residues. V lost 5 bases and J lost 14; bases outside the gene matches: 5. The CDR3 protein is CASSTRDRGKFF. The DNA of the CDR3 is TGTGCCAGCAGTACCCGGGACAGGGGGAAGTTCTTC.

The rearrangement uses TRBV5-6 and TRBJ2-7; TRBD1 matches 7 bases. CDR3 size: 13 residues. Trimming took 4 bases from V and 5 from J; bases not matched to a gene: 6. Germline-derived CDR1 and CDR2 are SGHDT and YYEEEE. DNA of the CDR3: TGTGCCAGCAGCCGACAGGGTCCCAACGAGCAGTACTTC. It translates to CASSRQGPNEQYF.